The source of this T cell receptor (beta chain) is a study of post-analysis software for immune sequencing data. Study background: Courses of disease covered relapsing-remitting, secondary progressive and progressive-relapsing multiple sclerosis.

The authors incorporated unique molecular identifiers into the TCR beta cDNA libraries. T cells numbering roughly 0.95 to 11 million gave rise to a few hundred thousand cDNA molecules. Using its own MiXCR run on the PCR reads, TCRdb lists one record per CDR3 protein. The profile covers approximately 730,000 distinct CDR3 sequences, with roughly 27% appearing a single time and roughly 0.53% taken by the ten largest. Germline V gene sequence: CDR1 KGHSH, CDR2 LQKENI. The CDR3 covers 15 residues. Trimming left V 1 base short and J 2 bases short, with 10 bases between. Study findings and constraints: Multiple sclerosis patients showed significantly lower normalized Chao1 diversity than controls did. Patients carried 5 or 6 TRBV segments more frequently than controls did, and TRBV5-6, TRBV5-1 and TRBV20-1 were among them.

Concerning this clonotype: Its antigen remains unknown.

The sample consisted of blood. The genes are TRBV18 and TRBJ2-3; D gene unclear. This TCR derives from a girl between 10 and 17 years old with multiple sclerosis. The CDR3 nucleotides are TGTGCCAGCTCACCACTAACAGCTAACACAGATACGCAGTATTTT. Residues: CASSPLTANTDTQYF.